This TCR beta chain was found in a study of identical twins. This clonotype was found a few times. Its target is not known. Broader study findings: An excess of low generation probability was shown by twin-shared out-of-frame alpha sequences. Partial confounding of zero-insertion analyses by invariant MAIT and iNKT cells was possible.

Template switching, a step in the protocol, added a universal primer site, and cDNA carried unique molecular identifiers. Using its own MiXCR run on the 5' RACE reads, TCRdb lists one record per CDR3 protein. The data contain about 340,000 distinct CDR3 sequences, about 12% of them seen just once; the ten biggest clones take up roughly 7%. The V segment lost 4 bases and the J segment 5 bases; nucleotides outside the gene matches: 3. The CDR3 contains 15 residues. CDR1 is SGHRS and CDR2 is YFSETQ in the germline V gene. This sample was shared with a second study, whose subject was yellow fever vaccine responses in identical twins.

The TCR originated in a woman under 30 in good health. Sequencing was carried out using CD8+ T cells sorted from blood. The rearrangement uses TRBV5-1 and TRBJ2-5, with TRBD2 matching over 15 bases. The CDR3 bases are TGCGCCAGCAGCGCCGGGACTAGCGGGGGGGAGACCCAGTACTTC. Its translation: CASSAGTSGGETQYF.